The present T cell receptor beta chain was sequenced within a study of blood T cell repertoires in COVID-19. Assay: immunoSEQ multiplex PCR; the TCRdb copy retains only in-frame clones and omits some. This table holds hundreds of thousands of clones, over 75% found once. The germline gives CDR1 LGHDT, CDR2 YNNKEL (reference sequence). The length of the CDR3 is 14 residues. Trimming stripped 1 base from V and 0 bases from J, with 5 bases between. This TCR was sampled from a woman aged 40 to 50 who had recovered from COVID-19. This chain joins TRBV3-1 (or the pseudogene TRBV3-2) and TRBJ2-3, with unresolved D. Sequencing was carried out using PBMCs or T cells enriched from blood (not recorded which). The DNA for the CDR3 is TGTGCCAGCAGCCAAGGAGGAAGCACAGATACGCAGTATTTT. It codes for CASSQGGSTDTQYF.